Sequencing of this TCR beta chain was carried out in a study of blood T cell repertoires in COVID-19. Background on the study: COVID-19 samples collected from the United States, Italy and Spain covered acute and convalescent phases. T cells, B-cell-depleted T cells, or PBMCs provided the cDNA or gDNA that served as material.

CDR1 SGHRS and CDR2 YFSETQ come from the germline V gene. This CDR3 region has 16 residues. Trimming removed 6 bases from V and 0 bases from J; junction bases left unmatched: 10. TCRdb's copy holds only in-frame clones and misses some; the assay was immunoSEQ multiplex PCR. In the table there are about 130,000 clones, approximately 74% of which are singletons. Sequenced input: peripheral blood. The chain carries TRBV5-1 and TRBJ2-7; TRBD1 matches at 9 bases. The TCR sequence derives from a man between 60 and 75 years old with acute or convalescent COVID-19. The CDR3 DNA follows: TGCGCCAGCACCAAGGGGGGACAGGGCAACTCCTACGAGCAGTACTTC. It specifies CASTKGGQGNSYEQYF.